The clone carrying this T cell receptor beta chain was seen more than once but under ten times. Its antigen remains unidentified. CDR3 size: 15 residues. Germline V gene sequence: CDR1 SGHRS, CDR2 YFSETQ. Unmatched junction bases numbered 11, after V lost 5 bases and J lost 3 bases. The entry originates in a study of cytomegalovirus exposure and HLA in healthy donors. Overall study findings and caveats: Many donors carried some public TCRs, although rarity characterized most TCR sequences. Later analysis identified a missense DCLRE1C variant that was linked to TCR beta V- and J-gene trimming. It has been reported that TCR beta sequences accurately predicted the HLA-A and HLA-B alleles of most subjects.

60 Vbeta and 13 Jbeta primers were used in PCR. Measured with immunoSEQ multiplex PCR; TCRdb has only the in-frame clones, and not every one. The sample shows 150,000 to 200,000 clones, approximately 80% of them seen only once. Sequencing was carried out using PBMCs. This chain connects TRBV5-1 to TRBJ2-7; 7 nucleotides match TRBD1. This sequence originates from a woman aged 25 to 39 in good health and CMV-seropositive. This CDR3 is CASRDFDRVNYEQYF. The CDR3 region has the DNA TGCGCCAGCAGAGACTTCGACAGGGTAAACTACGAGCAGTACTTC.